The sequence of this TCR beta chain was determined in a study of blood T cells in healthy people across ages. This clonotype appeared a single time. Since no conserved phenylalanine or tryptophan closes the CDR3, a read error is the likely cause. PCR was performed a second time for about 7 to 12 cycles using a sample-barcoded 5' primer and a J-beta primer mix. TCRdb used MiXCR to reprocess the 5' RACE reads, holding one entry per CDR3 protein. Here the sample spans roughly 500,000 distinct CDR3 sequences, 25% to 30% being singletons. Extraction yielded at least 6 micrograms of total RNA per sample. This CDR3 is 16 amino acids long. Trimming took off 4 bases at V and 6 bases at J, with 21 bases between the two ends.

This chain links TRBV12-3 or TRBV12-4 with TRBJ1-2; possibly TRBD1 for D (5 bases). The sample comprised blood. This sequence originates from a woman in her seventies in good health. The CDR3 DNA reads as TGTGCCAGCAGTTCCCAAACCTCAGGGAGGAGGGATGGCTACACCATC. It translates to CASSSQTSGRRDGYTI.